The entry below gives a single T cell receptor beta chain sequence along with its context. Its target is unknown. The data derive from a study of post-analysis software for immune sequencing data. Study outcomes and limitations: The F measure placed samples prepared in the same batch into strongly shared clusters. Controls had lower frequencies than patients of a few TRBV segments, which included TRBV5-6, TRBV5-1 and TRBV20-1.

Germline CDR1 and CDR2: KGHDR and SFDVKD. Unmatched junction bases numbered 5, after V lost 11 bases and J lost 2 bases. CDR3 length equals 13 residues. The TCR beta cDNA libraries carried unique molecular identifiers. TCRdb reanalysed the PCR reads using MiXCR and keeps one entry per CDR3 protein. The sample has about 770,000 distinct CDR3 sequences, 35% to 55% seen once; the top ten hold 4.9%. The sequenced sample was blood. The chain links TRBV24-1 to TRBJ2-7; 10 bases match TRBD1. This clonotype was sampled from a girl between 5 and 17 years old with multiple sclerosis. The CDR3 DNA reads as TGTGCCAACTCGGGACAGGGGCCCTACGAGCAGTACTTC. The encoded protein is CANSGQGPYEQYF.